This T cell receptor (beta chain) was captured by sequencing in a study of blood T cells in healthy people across ages. Study-wide background: The template switching approach captured approximately one barcoded beta molecule for every two T cells. Study conclusions and caveats: The study could not conclusively compare naive and antigen-experienced cells, given its unsorted PBMCs. There was a strong correlation between TCR beta diversity and naive T cell percentage. Unknown CMV status may confound age-related changes in expanded clones.

It was with a sample-barcoded 5' primer and a J-beta primer mix that a second PCR of roughly 7 to 11 cycles was run. TCRdb called the 5' RACE reads again in MiXCR, with one record for every CDR3 protein. The sample consists of approximately 730,000 distinct CDR3 sequences, 35% to 45% of them appearing once. With respect to this clonotype: Its antigen remains unknown.

The CDR3 totals 15 residues. V gave up 2 bases and J gave up 8 bases, with 15 bases separating them. Germline CDR1 is MNHNS and CDR2 is SASEGT. This TCR derives from a woman aged 60-70 years in good health. Sequencing input: blood. The rearrangement uses TRBV6-1 and TRBJ1-4, with a possible D match to TRBD1 (5 bases). CDR3 sequence reads: CASSEWDPGPEKLFF. In DNA, the CDR3 is TGTGCCAGCAGTGAATGGGACCCGGGGCCGGAAAAACTGTTTTTT.